One TCR beta chain is described in this entry. Its antigen is unknown. Germline CDR1 is SNHLY and CDR2 is FYNNEI. The CDR3 consists of 14 residues. J was trimmed by 7 bases and V by 8 bases; bases with no gene match: 10. Clones were sequenced by immunoSEQ multiplex PCR, and TCRdb holds only the in-frame ones, with some missing. The data show roughly 380,000 clones, with 95% to 97% seen just once and about 0.34% held by the top ten. The data derive from a study of shared clonotypes between healthy human individuals. Study results and caveats: Some clonotypes were shared by all four sorted-subset donors, while others were not shared. The non-shared ones had lower generation probabilities than the shared ones.

This receptor was obtained from a man between 25 and 39 years old in good health. Sequencing was done on a sample of memory CD8+ T cells sorted from blood. Stated subset: CD45RO+ cells pooled with CCR7-negative TemRA cells. This sequence joins TRBV2 and TRBJ1-4, with TRBD1 matching over 7 bases. The CDR3 region is CASALRGILEKLFF. Here the CDR3 DNA reads TGTGCCAGCGCGCTCAGGGGGATTCTTGAAAAACTGTTTTTT.